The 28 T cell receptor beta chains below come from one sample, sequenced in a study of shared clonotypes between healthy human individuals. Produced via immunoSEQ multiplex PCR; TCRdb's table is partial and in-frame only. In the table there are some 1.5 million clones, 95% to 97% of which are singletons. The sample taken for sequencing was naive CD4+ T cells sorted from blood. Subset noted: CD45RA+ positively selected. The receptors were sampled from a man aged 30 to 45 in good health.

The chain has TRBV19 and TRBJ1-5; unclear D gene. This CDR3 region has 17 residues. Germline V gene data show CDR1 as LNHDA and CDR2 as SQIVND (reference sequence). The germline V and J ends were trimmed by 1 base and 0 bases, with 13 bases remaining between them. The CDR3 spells CASSIVSGRYSNQPQHF. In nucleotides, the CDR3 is TGTGCCAGTAGTATAGTGTCCGGACGATATAGCAATCAGCCCCAGCATTTT.

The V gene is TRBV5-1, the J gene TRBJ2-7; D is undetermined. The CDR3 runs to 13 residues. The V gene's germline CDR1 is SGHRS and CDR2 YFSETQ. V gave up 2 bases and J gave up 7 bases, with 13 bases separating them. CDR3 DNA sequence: TGCGCCAGCAGCTTACTTCTTCCGAGTGAGCAGTACTTC. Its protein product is CASSLLLPSEQYF.

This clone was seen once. The CDR3 DNA follows: TGTGCCAGCAGACTACTGACAGGGGGCGGTGAAAAACTGTTTTTT. Its protein is CASRLLTGGGEKLFF. This chain uses TRBV6-1 with TRBJ1-4; 10 bases fit TRBD1. The junction had 8 bases not matched to a gene; V was cut back by 6 bases and J by 7 bases. This CDR3 has 15 residues. Germline values: CDR1 MNHNS, CDR2 SASEGT.

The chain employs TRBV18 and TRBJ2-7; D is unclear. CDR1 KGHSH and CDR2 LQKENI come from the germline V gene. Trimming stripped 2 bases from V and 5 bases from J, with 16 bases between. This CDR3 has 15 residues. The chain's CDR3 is CASSPSVAHVHEQYF. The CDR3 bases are TGTGCCAGCTCACCAAGTGTGGCACACGTCCACGAGCAGTACTTC.

The chain's CDR3 is CASRQTGTSGRGETQYF. The CDR3 DNA reads as TGTGCCAGCAGACAAACTGGGACTAGCGGGAGGGGGGAGACCCAGTACTTC. The J gene is TRBJ2-5, the V gene TRBV2, with 16 bases lining up with TRBD2. The J segment lost 5 bases and the V segment lost 6 bases, leaving 9 bases of the junction unmatched. CDR3 length equals 17 residues. Germline V gives CDR1 SNHLY, CDR2 FYNNEI.

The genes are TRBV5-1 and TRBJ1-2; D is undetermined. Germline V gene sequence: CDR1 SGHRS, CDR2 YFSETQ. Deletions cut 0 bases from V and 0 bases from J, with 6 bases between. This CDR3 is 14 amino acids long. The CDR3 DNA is TGCGCCAGCAGCTTGGTGACAACTAACTATGGCTACACCTTC. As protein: CASSLVTTNYGYTF.

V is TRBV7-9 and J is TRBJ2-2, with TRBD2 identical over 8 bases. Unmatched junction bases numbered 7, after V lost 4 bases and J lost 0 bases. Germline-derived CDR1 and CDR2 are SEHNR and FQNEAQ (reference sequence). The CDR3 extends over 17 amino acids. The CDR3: CASSSFGGGSNTGELFF. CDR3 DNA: TGTGCCAGCAGCTCCTTCGGCGGGGGGTCGAACACCGGGGAGCTGTTTTTT.

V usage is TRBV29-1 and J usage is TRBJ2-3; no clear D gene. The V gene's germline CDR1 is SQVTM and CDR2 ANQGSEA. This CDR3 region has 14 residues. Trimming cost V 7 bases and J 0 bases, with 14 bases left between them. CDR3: CSAIIKGSTDTQYF. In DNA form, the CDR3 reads TGCAGCGCAATCATTAAGGGTAGCACAGATACGCAGTATTTT.

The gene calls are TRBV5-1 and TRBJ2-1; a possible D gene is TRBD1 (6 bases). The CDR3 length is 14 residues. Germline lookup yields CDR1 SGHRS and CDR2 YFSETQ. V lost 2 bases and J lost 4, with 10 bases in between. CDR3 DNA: TGCGCCAGCAGCTTCGACAGGACTTACAATGAGCAGTTCTTC. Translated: CASSFDRTYNEQFF.

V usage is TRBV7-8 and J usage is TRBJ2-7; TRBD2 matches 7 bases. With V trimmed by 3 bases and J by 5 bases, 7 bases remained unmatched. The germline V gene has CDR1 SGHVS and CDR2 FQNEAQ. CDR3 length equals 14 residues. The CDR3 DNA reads TGTGCCAGCAGCTTGGGCGGGAGCCACGACGAGCAGTACTTC. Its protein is CASSLGGSHDEQYF.

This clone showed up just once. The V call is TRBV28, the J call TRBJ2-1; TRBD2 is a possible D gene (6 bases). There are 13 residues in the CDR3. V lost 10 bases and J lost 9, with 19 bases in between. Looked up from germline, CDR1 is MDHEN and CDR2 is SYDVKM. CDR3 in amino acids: CATHRGMLGEQFF. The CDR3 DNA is TGTGCCACCCACCGGGGGATGTTAGGTGAGCAGTTCTTC.

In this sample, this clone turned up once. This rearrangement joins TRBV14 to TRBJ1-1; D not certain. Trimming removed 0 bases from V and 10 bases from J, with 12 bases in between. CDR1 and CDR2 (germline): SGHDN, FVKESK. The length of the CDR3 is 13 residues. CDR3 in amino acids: CASSQESKLGAFF. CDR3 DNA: TGTGCCAGCAGCCAAGAGTCGAAGCTGGGAGCTTTCTTT.

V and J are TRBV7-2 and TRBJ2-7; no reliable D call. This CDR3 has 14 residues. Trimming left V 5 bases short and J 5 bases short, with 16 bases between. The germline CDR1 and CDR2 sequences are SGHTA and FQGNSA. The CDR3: CASSLGVATHEQYF. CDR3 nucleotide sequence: TGTGCCAGCAGCCTCGGCGTCGCGACCCACGAGCAGTACTTC.

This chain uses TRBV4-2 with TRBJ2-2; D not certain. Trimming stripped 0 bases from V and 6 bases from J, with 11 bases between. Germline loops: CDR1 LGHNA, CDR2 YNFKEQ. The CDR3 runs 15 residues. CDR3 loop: CASSQDWSDAGELFF. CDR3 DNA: TGTGCCAGCAGCCAAGATTGGTCAGACGCCGGGGAGCTGTTTTTT.

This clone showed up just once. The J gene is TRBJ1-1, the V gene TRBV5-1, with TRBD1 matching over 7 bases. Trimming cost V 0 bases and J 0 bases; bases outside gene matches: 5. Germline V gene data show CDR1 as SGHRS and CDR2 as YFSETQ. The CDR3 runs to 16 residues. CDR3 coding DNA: TGCGCCAGCAGCTTGGTCTGGGACAGCCTGAACACTGAAGCTTTCTTT. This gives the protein CASSLVWDSLNTEAFF.

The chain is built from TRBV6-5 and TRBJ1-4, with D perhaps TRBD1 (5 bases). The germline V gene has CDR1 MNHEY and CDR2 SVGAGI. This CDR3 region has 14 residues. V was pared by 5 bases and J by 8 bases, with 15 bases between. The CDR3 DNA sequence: TGTGCCAGCAGTCCAATAGGTGGGGGGGAAAAACTGTTTTTT. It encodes CASSPIGGGEKLFF.

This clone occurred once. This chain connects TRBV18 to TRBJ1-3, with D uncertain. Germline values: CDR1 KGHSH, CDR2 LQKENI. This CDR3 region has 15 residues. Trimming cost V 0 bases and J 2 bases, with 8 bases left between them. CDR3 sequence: CASSPPAAPGNTIYF. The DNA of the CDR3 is TGTGCCAGCTCACCACCGGCGGCCCCTGGAAACACCATATATTTT.

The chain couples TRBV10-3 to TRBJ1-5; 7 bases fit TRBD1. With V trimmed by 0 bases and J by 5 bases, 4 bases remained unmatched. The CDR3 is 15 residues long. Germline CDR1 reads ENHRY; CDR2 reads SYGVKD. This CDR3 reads CAISESRGQHQPQHF. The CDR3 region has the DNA TGTGCCATCAGTGAGTCAAGGGGGCAGCATCAGCCCCAGCATTTT.

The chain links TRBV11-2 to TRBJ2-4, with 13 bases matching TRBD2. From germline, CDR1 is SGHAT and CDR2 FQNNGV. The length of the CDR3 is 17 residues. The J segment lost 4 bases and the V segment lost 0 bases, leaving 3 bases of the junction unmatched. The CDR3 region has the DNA TGTGCCAGCAGCTTAGATCGGGGACTAGCGGGGAAAAACATTCAGTACTTC. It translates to CASSLDRGLAGKNIQYF.

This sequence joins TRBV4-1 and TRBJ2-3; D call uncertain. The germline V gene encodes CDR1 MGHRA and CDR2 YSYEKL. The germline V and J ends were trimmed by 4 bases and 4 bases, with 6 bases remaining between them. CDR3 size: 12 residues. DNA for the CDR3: TGCGCCAGCAGCCCACGCTCAGATACGCAGTATTTT. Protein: CASSPRSDTQYF.

CDR3 in amino acids: CASSQHHDNQETQYF. The CDR3 DNA reads as TGTGCCAGCTCACAGCACCACGACAACCAAGAGACCCAGTACTTC. This chain joins TRBV18 and TRBJ2-5; no reliable D call. The germline V gene has CDR1 KGHSH and CDR2 LQKENI. Trimming pared 4 bases from V and 0 bases from J, leaving 12 bases between. The CDR3 loop spans 15 amino acids.

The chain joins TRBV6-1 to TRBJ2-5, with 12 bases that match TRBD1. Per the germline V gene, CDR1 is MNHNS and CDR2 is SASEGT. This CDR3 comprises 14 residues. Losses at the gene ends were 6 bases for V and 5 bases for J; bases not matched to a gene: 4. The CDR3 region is CASSRDRGLETQYF. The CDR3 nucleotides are TGTGCCAGCAGCCGGGACAGGGGGCTTGAGACCCAGTACTTC.

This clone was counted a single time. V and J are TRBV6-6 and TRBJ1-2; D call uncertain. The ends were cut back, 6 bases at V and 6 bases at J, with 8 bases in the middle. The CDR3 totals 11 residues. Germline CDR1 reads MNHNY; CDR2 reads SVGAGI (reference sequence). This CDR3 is CASRQSDGYTF. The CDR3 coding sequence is TGTGCCAGCAGACAGAGCGATGGCTACACCTTC.

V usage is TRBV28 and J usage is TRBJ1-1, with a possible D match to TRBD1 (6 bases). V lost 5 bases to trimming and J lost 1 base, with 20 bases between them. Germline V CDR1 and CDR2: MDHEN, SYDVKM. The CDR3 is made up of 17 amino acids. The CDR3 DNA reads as TGTGCCAGCAGTGACCTGGGGGCTATGTCCTCGAACACTGAAGCTTTCTTT. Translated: CASSDLGAMSSNTEAFF.

The chain's CDR3 is CASSFDPTGLASGELFF. In nucleotides, the CDR3 is TGCGCCAGCAGCTTCGACCCTACGGGACTAGCTTCCGGGGAGCTGTTTTTT. The chain couples TRBV5-1 to TRBJ2-2; 9 nucleotides agree with TRBD2. In germline, CDR1 is SGHRS, CDR2 YFSETQ. This CDR3 is built from 17 residues. With V trimmed by 2 bases and J by 6 bases, 11 bases remained unmatched.

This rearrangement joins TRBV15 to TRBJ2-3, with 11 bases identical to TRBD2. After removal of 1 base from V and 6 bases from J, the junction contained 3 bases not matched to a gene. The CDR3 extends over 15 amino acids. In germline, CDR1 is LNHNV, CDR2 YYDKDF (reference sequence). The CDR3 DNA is TGTGCCACCAGCAGAGTAGCGGGAGGGCTTGATACGCAGTATTTT. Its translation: CATSRVAGGLDTQYF.

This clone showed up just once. CDR3 protein: CASSQRTRDSLFPYGYTF. CDR3 in DNA: TGCGCCAGCAGCCAAAGGACCCGGGACAGTCTCTTTCCTTATGGCTACACCTTC. The J gene is TRBJ1-2, the V gene TRBV4-1, with 7 bases identical to TRBD1. CDR1 is MGHRA and CDR2 is YSYEKL in the germline V gene. The V gene end was trimmed by 2 bases and the J gene end by 5 bases; junction bases not matched to a gene: 17. The CDR3 loop spans 18 amino acids.

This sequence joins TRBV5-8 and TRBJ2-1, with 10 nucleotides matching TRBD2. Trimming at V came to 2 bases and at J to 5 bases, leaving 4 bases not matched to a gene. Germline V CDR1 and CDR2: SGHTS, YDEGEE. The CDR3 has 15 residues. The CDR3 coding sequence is TGTGCCAGCAGCTTTCATCTAGCGGGGGACAATGAGCAGTTCTTC. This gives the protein CASSFHLAGDNEQFF.